Presented here are 9 T cell receptor beta chains from one specimen sequenced in a study of blood T cell repertoires in COVID-19. Here immunoSEQ multiplex PCR was the method, and the copy in TCRdb shows in-frame clones only, minus some. The sample lists 200,000 to 300,000 clones; roughly 88% were seen once. The specimen was peripheral blood. The receptors stem from a human donor in a cohort sampled during active COVID-19.

The gene calls are TRBV7-6 and TRBJ2-7; TRBD1 is a possible D gene (6 bases). The CDR3 loop spans 14 amino acids. Trimming cost V 6 bases and J 1 base, with 13 bases left between them. Looked up from germline, CDR1 is SGHVS and CDR2 is FNYEAQ. The CDR3 loop reads CASSSTGKSYEQYF. In DNA, the CDR3 is TGTGCCAGCAGTTCAACAGGGAAATCCTACGAGCAGTACTTC.

The chain carries TRBV6-1 and TRBJ1-3; tentatively, D is TRBD1 (5 bases). CDR1 MNHNS and CDR2 SASEGT come from the germline V gene. This CDR3 is built from 14 residues. Trimming stripped 1 base from V and 5 bases from J, with 9 bases between. The CDR3 nucleotides read TGTGCCAGCAGTGAAGGCGCAGGGAGAAACACCATATATTTT. Translation: CASSEGAGRNTIYF.

The V and J genes are TRBV29-1 and TRBJ2-7; D ambiguous. The V gene lost 5 bases and the J gene lost 4 bases, with 12 bases spanning the gap. The CDR3 loop spans 12 amino acids. The V gene's germline CDR1 is SQVTM and CDR2 ANQGSEA. DNA of the CDR3: TGCAGCGTTCTCGGAGAAGTATACGAGCAGTACTTC. Encoded protein: CSVLGEVYEQYF.

The rearrangement joins TRBV19 to TRBJ1-1, with a tentative D call TRBD1 (6 bases). The V end lost 3 bases, the J end lost 3 bases, and 14 bases lay between the germline ends. Germline CDR1 is LNHDA and CDR2 is SQIVND (reference sequence). The CDR3 covers 15 residues. The CDR3 nucleotides read TGTGCCAGTAGTATTTGGACGGGGGGCCACACTGAAGCTTTCTTT. It yields the protein CASSIWTGGHTEAFF.

This clone was seen a few times. The rearrangement joins TRBV6-1 to TRBJ1-2; the D is unclear. Germline CDR1 reads MNHNS; CDR2 reads SASEGT. The V end was cut by 0 bases, the J end by 5 bases, with 4 bases between. The CDR3 is 12 residues long. CDR3 sequence: CASSEALYGYTF. CDR3 coding DNA: TGTGCCAGCAGTGAAGCCCTTTATGGCTACACCTTC.

This clone was observed once. The V gene is TRBV30, the J gene TRBJ1-2; D is unresolved. Germline V lookup: CDR1 GTSNPN, CDR2 SVGIG (reference sequence). The V and J ends lost 2 bases and 4 bases respectively, with 17 bases between them. This CDR3 comprises 15 residues. The CDR3: CAWSPVSLERYGYTF. DNA for the CDR3: TGTGCCTGGAGTCCCGTGTCCCTAGAGCGCTATGGCTACACCTTC.

V and J are TRBV30 and TRBJ1-2; no firm D call. CDR1 and CDR2 from the germline V gene are GTSNPN and SVGIG (reference sequence). Trimming pared 0 bases from V and 8 bases from J, leaving 19 bases between. The CDR3 extends over 15 amino acids. The chain's CDR3 is CAWSVRRDTARGYTF. The CDR3 nucleotides are TGTGCCTGGAGTGTACGGCGAGACACGGCTCGAGGCTACACCTTC.

This clone occurred once. The V and J genes are TRBV2 and TRBJ1-2; possible D gene TRBD1, 5 bases. CDR1 is SNHLY, CDR2 FYNNEI, per germline. This CDR3 has 14 amino acids. The germline V and J ends were trimmed by 9 bases and 5 bases, with 19 bases remaining between them. The CDR3: CASVDGGWVYGYTF. The CDR3 DNA follows: TGTGCCAGTGTGGACGGGGGGTGGGTGTATGGCTACACCTTC.

This sequence joins TRBV5-1 and TRBJ2-7; 9 bases match TRBD2. The CDR3 is 15 residues long. The germline gives CDR1 SGHRS, CDR2 YFSETQ. With V trimmed by 4 bases and J by 5 bases, 10 bases remained unmatched. The CDR3 DNA is TGCGCCAGCAGCGGCGGGAGGGGCCGGGACGACGAGCAGTACTTC. It codes for CASSGGRGRDDEQYF.